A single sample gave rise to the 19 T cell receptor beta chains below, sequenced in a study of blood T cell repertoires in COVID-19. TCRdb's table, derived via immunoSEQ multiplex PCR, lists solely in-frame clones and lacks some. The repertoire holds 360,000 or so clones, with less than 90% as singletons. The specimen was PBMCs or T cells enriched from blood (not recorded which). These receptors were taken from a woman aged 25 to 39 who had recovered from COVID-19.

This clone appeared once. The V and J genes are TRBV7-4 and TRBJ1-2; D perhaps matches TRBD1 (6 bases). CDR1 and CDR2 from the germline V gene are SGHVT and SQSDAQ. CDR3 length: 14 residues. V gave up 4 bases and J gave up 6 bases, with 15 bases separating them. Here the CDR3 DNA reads TGTGCCAGCAGCTCCCGTGGGACACAAAATGGCTACACCTTC. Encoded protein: CASSSRGTQNGYTF. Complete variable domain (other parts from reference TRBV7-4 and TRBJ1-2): GAGVSQSPRYKVAKRGRDVALRCDSISGHVTLYWYRQTLGQGSEVLTYSQSDAQRDKSGRPSGRFSAERPERSVSTLKIQRTEQGDSAVYLCASSSRGTQNGYTFGSGTRLTVV.

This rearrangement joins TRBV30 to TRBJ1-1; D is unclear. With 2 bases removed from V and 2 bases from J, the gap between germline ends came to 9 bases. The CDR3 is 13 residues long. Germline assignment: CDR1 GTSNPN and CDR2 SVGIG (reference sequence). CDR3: CAWSKQFNTEAFF. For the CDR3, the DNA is TGTGCCTGGAGTAAACAATTCAACACTGAAGCTTTCTTT.

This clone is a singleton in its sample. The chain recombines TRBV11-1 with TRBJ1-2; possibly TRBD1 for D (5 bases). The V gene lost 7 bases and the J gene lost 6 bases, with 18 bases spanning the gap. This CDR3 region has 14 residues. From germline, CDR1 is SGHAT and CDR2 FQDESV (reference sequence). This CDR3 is CASTLSPAGDGYTF. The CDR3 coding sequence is TGTGCCAGCACCCTAAGTCCTGCGGGGGATGGCTACACCTTC.

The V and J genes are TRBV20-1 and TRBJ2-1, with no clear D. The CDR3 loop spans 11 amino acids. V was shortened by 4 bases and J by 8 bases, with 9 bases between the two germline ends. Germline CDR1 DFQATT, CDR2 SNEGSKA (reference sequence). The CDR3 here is CSATRRDEQFF. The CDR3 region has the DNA TGCAGTGCTACGCGACGGGATGAGCAGTTCTTC.

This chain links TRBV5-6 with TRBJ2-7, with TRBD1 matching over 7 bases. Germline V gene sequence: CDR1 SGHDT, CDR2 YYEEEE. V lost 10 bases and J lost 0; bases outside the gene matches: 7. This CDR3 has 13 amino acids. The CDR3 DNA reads TGTGCCTCCGGGGACAGCAGCTCCTACGAGCAGTACTTC. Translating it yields CASGDSSSYEQYF.

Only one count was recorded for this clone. CDR3 region: CVVAGGHEQFF. In DNA, the CDR3 is TGTGTCGTAGCGGGAGGACATGAGCAGTTCTTC. This sequence joins TRBV19 and TRBJ2-1, with TRBD2 identical over 10 bases. Per germline, CDR1 LNHDA and CDR2 SQIVND (reference sequence). The CDR3 consists of 11 residues.

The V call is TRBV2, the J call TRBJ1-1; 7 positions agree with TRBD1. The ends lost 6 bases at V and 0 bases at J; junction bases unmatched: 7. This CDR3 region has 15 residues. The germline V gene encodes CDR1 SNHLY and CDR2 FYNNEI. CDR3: CASSVTGTVNTEAFF. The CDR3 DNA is TGTGCCAGCAGCGTTACCGGGACAGTGAACACTGAAGCTTTCTTT. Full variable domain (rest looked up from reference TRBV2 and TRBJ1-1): EPEVTQTPSHQVTQMGQEVILRCVPISNHLYFYWYRQILGQKVEFLVSFYNNEISEKSEIFDDQFSVERPDGSNFTLKIRSTKLEDSAMYFCASSVTGTVNTEAFFGQGTRLTVV.

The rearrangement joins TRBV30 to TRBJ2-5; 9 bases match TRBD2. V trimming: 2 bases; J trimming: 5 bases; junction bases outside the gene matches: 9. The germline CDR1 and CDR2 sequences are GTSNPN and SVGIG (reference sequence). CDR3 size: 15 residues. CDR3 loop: CAWSPAWRGGETQYF. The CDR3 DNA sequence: TGTGCCTGGAGTCCCGCCTGGCGGGGGGGGGAGACCCAGTACTTC.

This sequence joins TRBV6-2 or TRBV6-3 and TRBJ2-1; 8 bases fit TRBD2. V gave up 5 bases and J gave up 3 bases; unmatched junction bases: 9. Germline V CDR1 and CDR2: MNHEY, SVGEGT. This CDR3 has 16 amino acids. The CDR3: CASSQVGGAYYNEQFF. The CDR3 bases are TGTGCCAGCAGTCAAGTCGGGGGGGCCTACTACAATGAGCAGTTCTTC.

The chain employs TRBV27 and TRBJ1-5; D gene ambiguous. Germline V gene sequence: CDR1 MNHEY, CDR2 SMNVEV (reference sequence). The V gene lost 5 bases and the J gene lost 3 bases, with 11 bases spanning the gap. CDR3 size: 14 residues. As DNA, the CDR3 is TGTGCCAGCAGTATCGGACGGGACAATCAGCCCCAGCATTTT. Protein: CASSIGRDNQPQHF.

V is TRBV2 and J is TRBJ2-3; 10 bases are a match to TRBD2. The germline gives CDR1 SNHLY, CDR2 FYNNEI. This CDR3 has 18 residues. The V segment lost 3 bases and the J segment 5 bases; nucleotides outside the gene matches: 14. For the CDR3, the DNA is TGTGCCAGCAGTGACAGCGGGGGGGAACCTCCGATGGAAGATACGCAGTATTTT. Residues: CASSDSGGEPPMEDTQYF.

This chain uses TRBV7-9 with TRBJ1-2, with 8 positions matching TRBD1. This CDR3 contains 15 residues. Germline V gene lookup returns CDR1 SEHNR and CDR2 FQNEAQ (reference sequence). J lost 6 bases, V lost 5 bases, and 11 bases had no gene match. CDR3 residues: CASSRSGGELNGYTF. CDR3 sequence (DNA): TGTGCCAGCAGCCGTTCAGGGGGCGAGTTAAATGGCTACACCTTC.

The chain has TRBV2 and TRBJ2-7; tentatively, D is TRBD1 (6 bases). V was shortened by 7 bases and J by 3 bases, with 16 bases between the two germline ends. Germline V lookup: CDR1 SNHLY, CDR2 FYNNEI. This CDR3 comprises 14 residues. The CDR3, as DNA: TGTGCCAGCACCATTGAAGTCAGGGGCTACGAGCAGTACTTC. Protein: CASTIEVRGYEQYF.

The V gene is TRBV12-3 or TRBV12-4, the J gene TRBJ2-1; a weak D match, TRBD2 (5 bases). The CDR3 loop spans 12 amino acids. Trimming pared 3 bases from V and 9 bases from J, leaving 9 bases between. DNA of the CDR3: TGTGCCAGCAGTTTCGAAGGAGGTGAGCAGTTCTTC. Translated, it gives CASSFEGGEQFF.

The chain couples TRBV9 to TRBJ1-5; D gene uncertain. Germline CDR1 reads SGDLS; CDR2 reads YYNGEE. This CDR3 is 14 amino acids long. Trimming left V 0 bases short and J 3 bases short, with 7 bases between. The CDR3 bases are TGTGCCAGCAGCGTAGACGGGTACAATCAGCCCCAGCATTTT. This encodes CASSVDGYNQPQHF.

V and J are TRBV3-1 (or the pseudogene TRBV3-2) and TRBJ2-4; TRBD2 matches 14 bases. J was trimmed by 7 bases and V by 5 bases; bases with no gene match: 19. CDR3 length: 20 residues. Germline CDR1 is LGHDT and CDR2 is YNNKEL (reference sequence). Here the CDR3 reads CASSADYRAGTSGRGNIQYF. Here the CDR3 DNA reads TGTGCCAGCAGCGCTGATTACCGCGCCGGGACTAGCGGGAGAGGGAACATTCAGTACTTC.

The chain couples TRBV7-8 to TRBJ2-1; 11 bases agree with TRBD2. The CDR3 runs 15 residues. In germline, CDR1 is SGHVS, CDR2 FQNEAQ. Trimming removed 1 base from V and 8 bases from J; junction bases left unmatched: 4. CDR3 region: CASSLVAGGPDEQFF. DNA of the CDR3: TGTGCCAGCAGCTTAGTAGCGGGAGGGCCTGATGAGCAGTTCTTC. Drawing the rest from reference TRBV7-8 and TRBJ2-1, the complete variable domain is GAGVSQSPRYKVAKRGQDVALRCDPISGHVSLFWYQQALGQGPEFLTYFQNEAQLDKSGLPSDRFFAERPEGSVSTLKIQRTQQEDSAVYLCASSLVAGGPDEQFFGPGTRLTVL.

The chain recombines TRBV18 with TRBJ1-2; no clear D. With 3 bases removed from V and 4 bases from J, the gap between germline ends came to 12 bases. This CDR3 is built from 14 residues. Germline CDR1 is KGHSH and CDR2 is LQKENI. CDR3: CASSPEGDGYGYTF. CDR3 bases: TGTGCCAGCTCACCTGAGGGAGACGGCTATGGCTACACCTTC.

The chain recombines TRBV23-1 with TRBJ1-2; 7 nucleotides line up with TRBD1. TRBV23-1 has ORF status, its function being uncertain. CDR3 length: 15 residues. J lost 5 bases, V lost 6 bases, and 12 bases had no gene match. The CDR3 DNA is TGCGCCAGCAGCCCCCTCCGGGGCAGGGGGTATGGCTACACCTTC. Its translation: CASSPLRGRGYGYTF.